These 17 T cell receptor beta chains originate from one sample sequenced in a study of CD8+ T cells in alopecia areata. Sequencing relied on a cDNA template that was reverse transcribed from extracted RNA. Generated by immunoSEQ multiplex PCR, the TCRdb table keeps only in-frame clones and is missing some. Seen here are roughly 120,000 clones, roughly two fifths observed once, and the top ten hold 3% to 3.5%. The specimen sequenced was CD4+ T cells sorted from blood. These receptors originate from a human donor with alopecia areata.

This clone has just a few counts. The chain carries TRBV29-1 and TRBJ2-2; perhaps TRBD1 as D (6 bases). The V end lost 0 bases, the J end lost 7 bases, and 9 bases lay between the germline ends. Germline V gene data show CDR1 as SQVTM and CDR2 as ANQGSEA. The CDR3 covers 13 residues. The CDR3 reads CSVEEQGRGELFF. CDR3 coding DNA: TGCAGCGTTGAAGAACAGGGTCGCGGGGAGCTGTTTTTT.

This clone was observed a few times. The rearrangement uses TRBV14 and TRBJ2-1; D gene uncertain. The CDR3 runs 12 residues. V lost 2 bases to trimming and J lost 6 bases, with 5 bases between them. Germline V gene lookup returns CDR1 SGHDN and CDR2 FVKESK. CDR3 protein: CASSQYLNEQFF. For the CDR3, the DNA is TGTGCCAGCAGCCAATACCTCAATGAGCAGTTCTTC.

CDR3 region: CASSVPGANVLTF. CDR3 nucleotides: TGTGCCAGCAGCGTTCCTGGGGCCAACGTCCTGACTTTC. This chain links TRBV9 with TRBJ2-6; D is ambiguous. Trimming removed 2 bases from V and 2 bases from J, with 2 bases in between. The CDR3 loop spans 13 amino acids. Germline lookup yields CDR1 SGDLS and CDR2 YYNGEE.

The chain uses TRBV5-1 and TRBJ2-2, with a possible D match to TRBD2 (5 bases). Between the trimmed V and J ends, which lost 2 bases and 7 bases, there was a span of 15 bases. The V gene's germline CDR1 is SGHRS and CDR2 YFSETQ. The CDR3 extends over 15 amino acids. Here the CDR3 DNA reads TGCGCCAGCAGCTTTACAAAAGACGGAGGCGGGGAGCTGTTTTTT. This translates into CASSFTKDGGGELFF.

This clone showed up just a few times. The chain recombines TRBV11-1 with TRBJ2-1, with TRBD1 identical over 10 bases. CDR3 size: 14 residues. Germline CDR1 is SGHAT and CDR2 is FQDESV (reference sequence). V shed 5 bases and J 9 bases; nucleotides not matched to a gene: 7. CDR3 nucleotide sequence: TGTGCCAGCAGCCTGACAGGGGGCTGGAGTGAGCAGTTCTTC. Translation gives CASSLTGGWSEQFF.

The chain is built from TRBV6-5 and TRBJ2-7; a weak D match, TRBD2 (5 bases). Trimming stripped 2 bases from V and 0 bases from J, with 8 bases between. CDR3 length: 14 amino acids. Germline-derived CDR1 and CDR2 are MNHEY and SVGAGI. The CDR3: CASSYPGNSYEQYF. CDR3 DNA sequence: TGTGCCAGCAGTTACCCCGGGAACTCCTACGAGCAGTACTTC.

This clone was recorded only once. The J gene is TRBJ2-5, the V gene TRBV5-1; TRBD1 matches 8 bases. Germline CDR1 reads SGHRS; CDR2 reads YFSETQ. The CDR3 runs to 13 residues. V lost 0 bases and J lost 5; bases outside the gene matches: 0. In nucleotides, the CDR3 is TGCGCCAGCAGCTTGGACAGGGGGGAGACCCAGTACTTC. Protein: CASSLDRGETQYF.

This rearrangement joins TRBV20-1 to TRBJ1-1; D call uncertain. Germline CDR1 and CDR2: DFQATT and SNEGSKA (reference sequence). This CDR3 contains 11 residues. Trimming took off 5 bases at V and 3 bases at J, with 7 bases between the two ends. CDR3 region: CSAVTYTEAFF. DNA for the CDR3: TGCAGTGCTGTAACCTACACTGAAGCTTTCTTT.

The V call is TRBV27, the J call TRBJ1-2; D not certain. Germline V gives CDR1 MNHEY, CDR2 SMNVEV (reference sequence). The CDR3 is 14 amino acids. The ends were cut back, 3 bases at V and 2 bases at J, with 10 bases in the middle. In DNA, the CDR3 is TGTGCCAGCAGTTTGGCAGGCCGGAACTATGGCTACACCTTC. This encodes CASSLAGRNYGYTF.

The CDR3, as DNA: TGTGCCAGCAGCTCTCCGGGTCAGGGATCCTACGAGCAGTACTTC. This encodes CASSSPGQGSYEQYF. V is TRBV7-9 and J is TRBJ2-7, with D perhaps matching TRBD1 (5 bases). Germline CDR1 and CDR2: SEHNR and FQNEAQ (reference sequence). The length of the CDR3 is 15 residues. V dropped 4 bases and J dropped 1 base, with 14 bases sitting between them.

The gene calls are TRBV29-1 and TRBJ2-3; weak D call: TRBD2 (5 bases). V was shortened by 3 bases and J by 4 bases, with 8 bases between the two germline ends. The germline V gene encodes CDR1 SQVTM and CDR2 ANQGSEA. CDR3 length: 12 residues. The CDR3: CSVELAADTQYF. CDR3 bases: TGCAGCGTTGAGCTAGCTGCAGATACGCAGTATTTT.

This clone was picked up one time. The chain employs TRBV5-1 and TRBJ2-3, with D perhaps TRBD2 (6 bases). The germline V gene has CDR1 SGHRS and CDR2 YFSETQ. V lost 0 bases to trimming and J lost 3 bases, with 11 bases between them. This CDR3 is 15 amino acids long. CDR3 amino acids: CASSLVGGITDTQYF. Here the CDR3 DNA reads TGCGCCAGCAGCTTGGTGGGCGGGATAACAGATACGCAGTATTTT. Full variable domain (remainder filled in from reference TRBV5-1 and TRBJ2-3): KAGVTQTPRYLIKTRGQQVTLSCSPISGHRSVSWYQQTPGQGLQFLFEYFSETQRNKGNFPGRFSGRQFSNSRSEMNVSTLELGDSALYLCASSLVGGITDTQYFGPGTRLTVL.

The gene calls are TRBV9 and TRBJ1-2, with 7 bases fitting TRBD1. In germline, CDR1 is SGDLS, CDR2 YYNGEE. The CDR3 length is 14 residues. Trimming at V came to 6 bases and at J to 4 bases, leaving 9 bases not matched to a gene. This CDR3 is CASTGQAQAYGYTF. In DNA form, the CDR3 reads TGTGCCAGCACCGGACAGGCTCAGGCCTATGGCTACACCTTC.

In this sample, this clone turned up once. This chain uses TRBV28 with TRBJ2-4; TRBD1 aligns across 9 bases. Germline CDR1 MDHEN, CDR2 SYDVKM. Trimming removed 3 bases from V and 4 bases from J; junction bases left unmatched: 4. The CDR3 runs 15 residues. As DNA, the CDR3 is TGTGCCAGCAGTTTTAACAGGGGGCCAAAAAACATTCAGTACTTC. Translation: CASSFNRGPKNIQYF.

The count of this clone is one. V gene TRBV2 combines with J gene TRBJ2-7, with 7 bases identical to TRBD2. This CDR3 is 17 amino acids long. Trimming cost V 4 bases and J 2 bases; bases outside gene matches: 14. Looked up from germline, CDR1 is SNHLY and CDR2 is FYNNEI. The CDR3 DNA reads TGTGCCAGCAGTGGGGTGAAAGTAGCGGGTTTGACCTACGAGCAGTACTTC. It yields the protein CASSGVKVAGLTYEQYF.

The rearrangement joins TRBV29-1 to TRBJ1-1; D not certain. The CDR3 spans 11 residues. Looked up from germline, CDR1 is SQVTM and CDR2 is ANQGSEA. V lost 3 bases to trimming and J lost 1 base, with 3 bases between them. The CDR3 DNA is TGCAGCGTTGACGAGAACACTGAAGCTTTCTTT. Its protein is CSVDENTEAFF.

This clone was seen a few times. The chain has TRBV29-1 and TRBJ2-1; 7 bases agree with TRBD1. The CDR3 spans 14 residues. J was trimmed by 7 bases and V by 4 bases; bases with no gene match: 10. The germline CDR1 and CDR2 sequences are SQVTM and ANQGSEA. The CDR3: CSVAPGGHLNEQFF. The CDR3 region has the DNA TGCAGCGTTGCCCCAGGGGGACATTTGAATGAGCAGTTCTTC.